Listed below are T cell receptor beta chains from one sample, sequenced in a study of monozygotic twins with cystic fibrosis. Only in-frame clones appear in the TCRdb table, and some are missing; sequencing was by immunoSEQ multiplex PCR. The data hold around 27,000 clones, with about nine tenths observed a single time. Sequencing used blood. These receptors came from a girl aged 2-15 years with cystic fibrosis. Each CDR3 is given with its conserved first and last residue. D genes are given only for firm matches. Clone size appears in some rows only: once, few, many, or a class for an expanded clone.

clone size	V gene	D gene	J gene	CDR3 protein	CDR3 DNA
.	TRBV6-5	.	TRBJ2-7	CASSYVGSYEQYF	TGTGCCAGCAGTTACGTGGGGTCCTACGAGCAGTACTTC
once	TRBV21-1	.	TRBJ1-2	CASSKGGVPANYGYTF	TGTGCCAGCAGCAAAGGCGGGGTCCCGGCTAACTATGGCTACACCTTC
.	TRBV11-2	TRBD1	TRBJ2-7	CASTKLRTGDYEQYF	TGTGCCAGCACCAAGTTGAGGACAGGGGACTACGAGCAGTACTTC
.	TRBV6-5	.	TRBJ2-4	CASSYSGGAKNIQYF	TGTGCCAGCAGTTACTCAGGCGGGGCCAAAAACATTCAGTACTTC
.	TRBV6-1	.	TRBJ1-5	CASSVSFGGDQPQHF	TGTGCCAGCAGTGTTAGTTTTGGAGGGGATCAGCCCCAGCATTTT
.	TRBV30	.	TRBJ1-2	CAWSGMRGYTF	TGTGCCTGGAGTGGGATGCGGGGCTACACCTTC
.	TRBV18	.	TRBJ1-1	CASSQRTGEAYTEAFF	TGTGCCAGCTCACAACGGACGGGGGAGGCCTACACTGAAGCTTTCTTT
once	TRBV7-9	TRBD1	TRBJ2-1	CASSLIPGTDNEQFF	TGTGCCAGCAGCTTAATACCGGGGACAGACAATGAGCAGTTCTTC
once	TRBV4-3	.	TRBJ2-3	CASSQEVLARVRGSSTDTQYF	TGCGCCAGCAGCCAAGAAGTCCTAGCCCGGGTTCGCGGCTCTAGCACAGATACGCAGTATTTT
.	TRBV19	TRBD1	TRBJ1-6	CASSPIWTGWSSYNSPLHF	TGTGCCAGTAGTCCGATATGGACAGGCTGGAGCTCCTATAATTCACCCCTCCACTTT
.	TRBV7-2	TRBD1	TRBJ2-7	CASSRTGEDQYF	TGTGCCAGCAGCCGGACAGGGGAGGATCAGTACTTC
.	TRBV9	TRBD1	TRBJ1-3	CASSGLTGGGNTIYF	TGTGCCAGCAGCGGATTGACAGGGGGAGGAAACACCATATATTTT
.	TRBV7-9	.	TRBJ2-4	CASSSDRIGNIQYF	TGTGCCAGCAGCAGCGACAGGATCGGAAACATTCAGTACTTC
once	TRBV4-1	TRBD2	TRBJ2-7	CASSQSLLAGVSYEQYF	TGCGCCAGCAGCCAAAGCCTACTAGCGGGGGTATCCTACGAGCAGTACTTC
.	TRBV27	TRBD1	TRBJ1-1	CASSSGDRVEAFF	TGTGCCAGCAGTTCAGGTGACAGGGTTGAAGCTTTCTTT
.	TRBV7-8	.	TRBJ2-2	CASSFRGELFF	TGTGCCAGCAGCTTTCGCGGGGAGCTGTTTTTT
.	TRBV7-2	.	TRBJ2-3	CASSLVDYTDTQYF	TGTGCCAGCAGCTTAGTGGACTACACAGATACGCAGTATTTT
.	TRBV5-8	.	TRBJ1-6	CASSQGVGGISPLHF	TGCGCCAGCAGCCAAGGAGTAGGTGGAATTTCACCCCTCCACTTT
once	TRBV5-8	TRBD1	TRBJ1-2	CASSLDRGAQANYGYTF	TGTGCCAGCAGCTTGGACAGGGGGGCGCAAGCTAACTATGGCTACACCTTC
few	TRBV10-1	TRBD1	TRBJ2-3	CASGDRVYLTDTQYF	TGCGCCAGCGGCGACAGGGTTTACCTCACAGATACGCAGTATTTT
.	TRBV28	.	TRBJ2-5	CASSLEGRWETQYF	TGTGCCAGCAGTTTAGAAGGGAGGTGGGAGACCCAGTACTTC
.	TRBV5-8	.	TRBJ1-1	CASSFPRTSSTEAFF	TGTGCCAGCAGCTTTCCTCGAACAAGTAGCACTGAAGCTTTCTTT
.	TRBV14	TRBD2	TRBJ2-1	CASSPSGGHEQFF	TGTGCCAGCAGCCCTAGCGGGGGGCATGAGCAGTTCTTC
.	TRBV4-1	TRBD1	TRBJ1-2	CASSQDERTGGYGYTF	TGCGCCAGCAGCCAAGATGAGAGAACAGGGGGCTACGGCTACACCTTC
.	TRBV9	.	TRBJ1-5	CASSVDPSAGKGQPQHF	TGTGCCAGCAGCGTAGACCCCTCTGCAGGGAAGGGTCAGCCCCAGCATTTT
.	TRBV30	.	TRBJ2-7	CAWSVRIGGRWAEQYF	TGTGCCTGGAGTGTACGAATCGGGGGCCGTTGGGCCGAGCAGTACTTC
.	TRBV7-3	.	TRBJ2-3	CASSLADTQYF	TGTGCCAGCAGCTTAGCAGATACGCAGTATTTT
.	TRBV19	TRBD2	TRBJ2-7	CASSILAGVDYEQYF	TGTGCCAGTAGTATCCTAGCGGGGGTAGACTACGAGCAGTACTTC
.	TRBV6-1	TRBD1	TRBJ2-5	CASSGTGVETQYF	TGTGCCAGCAGTGGGACAGGGGTAGAGACCCAGTACTTC
.	TRBV10-3	TRBD2	TRBJ2-1	CAISGRLAGGQNEQFF	TGTGCCATCAGTGGCCGACTAGCGGGGGGGCAGAATGAGCAGTTCTTC
.	TRBV7-2	.	TRBJ2-3	CASSRLGLKSTDTQYF	TGTGCCAGCAGCCGATTGGGGCTAAAGTCGACAGATACGCAGTATTTT
.	TRBV30	.	TRBJ2-2	CAWSDSGAGELFF	TGTGCCTGGAGCGATTCAGGGGCCGGGGAGCTGTTTTTT
.	TRBV6-7	TRBD2	TRBJ2-5	CASSPGTREGQETQYF	TGTGCCAGCAGCCCCGGGACTCGGGAGGGTCAAGAGACCCAGTACTTC
.	TRBV10-1	TRBD2	TRBJ2-1	CASSAPLAGGAVQFF	TGCGCCAGCAGTGCCCCACTAGCGGGGGGGGCGGTGCAGTTCTTC
.	TRBV4-3	.	TRBJ2-7	CASSPGLAMGEQYF	TGCGCCAGCAGCCCGGGACTTGCCATGGGTGAGCAGTACTTC
.	TRBV5-1	.	TRBJ1-2	CASRTGSGGYTF	TGCGCCAGCAGGACAGGCAGTGGAGGCTACACCTTC
once	TRBV29-1	TRBD1	TRBJ2-7	CSAWTGGGYEQYF	TGCAGCGCCTGGACAGGGGGAGGTTACGAGCAGTACTTC
.	TRBV7-2	.	TRBJ1-1	CASSFPGATEAFF	TGTGCCAGCAGCTTTCCGGGGGCCACTGAAGCTTTCTTT
.	TRBV7-9	.	TRBJ2-3	CASSLDKAADTQYF	TGTGCCAGCAGCTTGGACAAAGCTGCAGATACGCAGTATTTT
.	TRBV6-1	TRBD2	TRBJ2-3	CASVIESGGTQYF	TGTGCCAGCGTTATTGAATCGGGGGGGACGCAGTATTTT
.	TRBV4-2	TRBD2	TRBJ2-2	CASSHTYPLLAGLNTGELFF	TGTGCCAGCAGCCACACCTACCCCCTACTAGCGGGGCTTAACACCGGGGAGCTGTTTTTT
.	TRBV9	.	TRBJ2-2	CASSEGDGTGELFF	TGTGCCAGCAGCGAGGGTGACGGGACCGGGGAGCTGTTTTTT
.	TRBV19	.	TRBJ1-1	CASRPDWTLNTEAFF	TGTGCCAGTAGACCTGACTGGACCCTGAACACTGAAGCTTTCTTT
.	TRBV19	TRBD1	TRBJ1-1	CASHTGGNEAFF	TGTGCCAGCCATACAGGGGGTAATGAAGCTTTCTTT
.	TRBV5-4	TRBD1	TRBJ1-1	CASSPRGAQNTEAFF	TGTGCCAGCAGCCCCAGGGGGGCGCAGAACACTGAAGCTTTCTTT
.	TRBV5-4	.	TRBJ1-2	CASSLGVGDANYGYTF	TGTGCCAGCAGCTTGGGGGTGGGGGACGCTAACTATGGCTACACCTTC
.	TRBV4-1	.	TRBJ1-2	CASSPKTLILYGYTF	TGCGCCAGCAGCCCCAAAACGTTAATCCTCTATGGCTACACCTTC
.	TRBV11-2	.	TRBJ1-1	CASSLETWAPGGTEAFF	TGTGCCAGCAGCTTAGAGACTTGGGCGCCCGGAGGCACTGAAGCTTTCTTT
.	TRBV5-1	.	TRBJ2-7	CASSSDFYEQYF	TGCGCCAGCAGCTCCGATTTCTACGAGCAGTACTTC
.	TRBV5-1	TRBD1	TRBJ2-7	CASTQGATREQYF	TGCGCCAGTACACAGGGGGCCACGAGGGAGCAGTACTTC
.	TRBV30	.	TRBJ2-1	CAWSVGIQFSNEQFF	TGTGCCTGGAGTGTTGGGATCCAGTTTAGTAATGAGCAGTTCTTC